Each of the 9 T cell receptor beta chains below was sequenced from the same sample in a study of T cell repertoires in cytomegalovirus infection. TCRdb passed the reads through MiXCR, listing each CDR3 protein once. The repertoire has hundreds of thousands of distinct CDR3 sequences, 15% to 20% of them found once; the top ten carry around 12%. Sequencing was carried out using PBMCs. The receptors stem from a human donor in good health (CMV status not recorded). Some clones in this sample may be carry-over from other donors' samples.

This clonotype was seen at least ten times. The J gene is TRBJ1-2, the V gene TRBV7-6; D is unclear. Germline CDR1 and CDR2: SGHVS and FNYEAQ. This CDR3 comprises 13 residues. The V end lost 8 bases, the J end lost 8 bases, and 18 bases lay between the germline ends. CDR3 protein: CASAYAGRGGYTF. The CDR3, as DNA: TGTGCCAGCGCTTATGCGGGCCGTGGGGGCTACACCTTC.

V usage is TRBV7-6 and J usage is TRBJ2-1; 7 bases agree with TRBD1. The germline gives CDR1 SGHVS, CDR2 FNYEAQ. This CDR3 comprises 13 residues. The ends lost 10 bases at V and 4 bases at J; junction bases unmatched: 7. CDR3 nucleotide sequence: TGTGCCACCACCTTGACAGGGTACAATGAGCAGTTCTTC. It specifies CATTLTGYNEQFF.

J is TRBJ1-2 and V is TRBV7-9; 8 nucleotides agree with TRBD1. The CDR3 has 14 amino acids. Germline assignment: CDR1 SEHNR and CDR2 FQNEAQ (reference sequence). J was trimmed by 4 bases and V by 6 bases; bases with no gene match: 7. In DNA form, the CDR3 reads TGTGCCAGCAGTAAGGACAGGGCGGGCTATGGCTACACCTTC. Translating it yields CASSKDRAGYGYTF.

This clonotype was found many times. This sequence joins TRBV7-2 and TRBJ2-1; the D is unclear. This CDR3 is 11 amino acids long. The germline V and J ends were trimmed by 5 bases and 8 bases, with 7 bases remaining between them. Looked up from germline, CDR1 is SGHTA and CDR2 is FQGNSA. In DNA, the CDR3 is TGTGCCAGCAGCGCGCTCCATGAGCAGTTCTTC. Its protein product is CASSALHEQFF. Filled out from reference TRBV7-2 and TRBJ2-1, the complete variable domain reads GAGVSQSPSNKVTEKGKDVELRCDPISGHTALYWYRQSLGQGLEFLIYFQGNSAPDKSGLPSDRFSAERTGGSVSTLTIQRTQQEDSAVYLCASSALHEQFFGPGTRLTVL.

The V and J genes are TRBV11-2 and TRBJ1-6; the match to TRBD1 covers 8 bases. The trim removed 0 bases at V and 8 bases at J, leaving 6 bases unmatched. The CDR3 runs to 16 residues. Germline CDR1 reads SGHAT; CDR2 reads FQNNGV. CDR3 in amino acids: CASSLEFAGGDSPLHF. CDR3 coding DNA: TGTGCCAGCAGCTTAGAGTTTGCAGGGGGCGATTCACCCCTCCACTTT.

This clonotype was detected many times. V gene TRBV12-3 or TRBV12-4 combines with J gene TRBJ1-2; no clear D gene. Trimming shortened V by 5 bases and J by 3 bases, and 10 bases separated the two germline ends. This CDR3 comprises 13 residues. The CDR3 spells CASSPGGYYGYTF. CDR3 nucleotide sequence: TGTGCCAGCAGTCCGGGCGGCTACTATGGCTACACCTTC.

This clonotype appeared a few times. The V gene is TRBV20-1, the J gene TRBJ2-3, with 8 bases identical to TRBD2. Germline V CDR1 and CDR2: DFQATT, SNEGSKA (reference sequence). Trimming removed 2 bases from V and 9 bases from J; junction bases left unmatched: 16. This CDR3 spans 16 amino acids. The CDR3 DNA follows: TGCAGTGCTAGACCCCCAGCGGGGGAGATGCCTGGAACGCAGTATTTT. It encodes CSARPPAGEMPGTQYF.

The chain links TRBV19 to TRBJ2-2; D may be TRBD1 (5 bases). CDR1 is LNHDA, CDR2 SQIVND, per germline (reference sequence). This CDR3 region has 17 residues. The V and J ends lost 8 bases and 3 bases respectively, with 22 bases between them. This chain's CDR3 is CASPQLGDIRDTGELFF. The CDR3, as DNA: TGTGCCAGTCCCCAGTTAGGGGATATACGGGACACCGGGGAGCTGTTTTTT.

The chain uses TRBV19 and TRBJ2-2; 7 bases align to TRBD1. Germline V gene data show CDR1 as LNHDA and CDR2 as SQIVND (reference sequence). J gave up 5 bases and V 4 bases, and 10 bases lay outside the gene matches. The CDR3 spans 16 residues. CDR3 amino acids: CASSTLQGIGTGELFF. Here the CDR3 DNA reads TGTGCCAGTAGTACCTTACAGGGGATTGGAACCGGGGAGCTGTTTTTT.